A selection of T cell receptor beta chains follows, all from one sample in a study of blood T cell repertoires in COVID-19. Libraries were prepared by immunoSEQ multiplex PCR; TCRdb keeps only in-frame clonotypes and omits some of them. This sample has around 280,000 clones; about 90% occur once, and the top ten carry 1.7%. Sequencing was carried out using PBMCs or T cells enriched from blood (not recorded which). The origin of the receptors is a woman between 18 and 30 years old with acute COVID-19. The CDR3 runs from the conserved cysteine through the conserved F or W. A D gene is named only where the DNA matches it firmly. Clone size appears in some rows only: once, few, many, or a class for an expanded clone.

j_gene: TRBJ1-2; d_gene: TRBD1; abundance: -; v_gene: TRBV28; CDR3nt: TGTGCCAGCAGTTTACGACAGGGTAGACGGGGCTACACCTTC; CDR3aa: CASSLRQGRRGYTF
j_gene: TRBJ1-1; d_gene: -; abundance: -; v_gene: TRBV12-5; CDR3nt: TGTGCTAGTGGACGGACCTCTCAGGGGAACACTGAAGCTTTCTTT; CDR3aa: CASGRTSQGNTEAFF
j_gene: TRBJ1-6; d_gene: TRBD1; abundance: -; v_gene: TRBV7-2; CDR3nt: TGTGCCAGCAGCTTAGCTGGGACAGGGAATTCACCCCTCCACTTT; CDR3aa: CASSLAGTGNSPLHF
j_gene: TRBJ2-7; d_gene: -; abundance: once; v_gene: TRBV18; CDR3nt: TGTGCCAGCTCACCATCGTCCCTAACAGGCCGCCCCTACGAGCAGTACTTC; CDR3aa: CASSPSSLTGRPYEQYF
j_gene: TRBJ1-2; d_gene: -; abundance: -; v_gene: TRBV19; CDR3nt: TGTGCCAGTAGTGCAGGTGGGGGCTACACCTTC; CDR3aa: CASSAGGGYTF
j_gene: TRBJ1-2; d_gene: -; abundance: -; v_gene: TRBV2; CDR3nt: TGTGCCAGCACACAGTTTAACTATGGCTACACCTTC; CDR3aa: CASTQFNYGYTF
j_gene: TRBJ1-2; d_gene: -; abundance: -; v_gene: TRBV4-1; CDR3nt: TGCGCCAGCAGCCAAGGGGCTGGGGGGGCCAACTATGGCTACACCTTC; CDR3aa: CASSQGAGGANYGYTF
j_gene: TRBJ1-6; d_gene: TRBD1; abundance: -; v_gene: TRBV7-9; CDR3nt: TGTGCCAGCAGCTTCCCAGGGGGAGGTTCACCCCTCCACTTT; CDR3aa: CASSFPGGGSPLHF
j_gene: TRBJ1-2; d_gene: TRBD1; abundance: once; v_gene: TRBV30; CDR3nt: TGTGCCTGGATGGACAGGGGCGACTTCTATGGCTACACCTTC; CDR3aa: CAWMDRGDFYGYTF
j_gene: TRBJ2-7; d_gene: -; abundance: -; v_gene: TRBV14; CDR3nt: TGTGCCCTCAAACGGAGGACGGTGCAGTACTTC; CDR3aa: CALKRRTVQYF
j_gene: TRBJ2-1; d_gene: TRBD2; abundance: -; v_gene: TRBV7-9; CDR3nt: TGTGCCAACAACCTAGCGGGAGGCAATGAGCAGTTCTTC; CDR3aa: CANNLAGGNEQFF
j_gene: TRBJ2-1; d_gene: TRBD2; abundance: -; v_gene: TRBV4-1; CDR3nt: TGCGCCAGCAGCCAATATATAGCGGGAGGGCCTTCTGAGCAGTTCTTC; CDR3aa: CASSQYIAGGPSEQFF
j_gene: TRBJ1-1; d_gene: -; abundance: -; v_gene: TRBV30; CDR3nt: TGTGCCTGGAGTGTTCAGCGGTTTGCTGAAGCTTTCTTT; CDR3aa: CAWSVQRFAEAFF
j_gene: TRBJ2-3; d_gene: TRBD2; abundance: -; v_gene: TRBV7-2; CDR3nt: TGTGCCAGCAGTTTTAGCGGGATGGGTCCAGATACGCAGTATTTT; CDR3aa: CASSFSGMGPDTQYF
j_gene: TRBJ2-1; d_gene: TRBD2; abundance: -; v_gene: TRBV2; CDR3nt: TGTGCCAGCAGCCCGACTAGCGGGGCATACAGCAATGAGCAGTTCTTC; CDR3aa: CASSPTSGAYSNEQFF
j_gene: TRBJ2-1; d_gene: -; abundance: -; v_gene: TRBV30; CDR3nt: TGTGCCTGGAGTGTACGCTCTGGTGCGAGCAATGAGCAGTTCTTC; CDR3aa: CAWSVRSGASNEQFF
j_gene: TRBJ2-1; d_gene: TRBD1; abundance: -; v_gene: TRBV27; CDR3nt: TGTGCCAGCAGAAGAACAGGGGTCCGGGAGCAGTTCTTC; CDR3aa: CASRRTGVREQFF
j_gene: TRBJ2-1; d_gene: TRBD2; abundance: -; v_gene: TRBV5-1; CDR3nt: TGCGCCAGCAGCTTGGCCGGACTAGCGGGAGCTCAAAATGAGCAGTTCTTC; CDR3aa: CASSLAGLAGAQNEQFF
j_gene: TRBJ1-3; d_gene: TRBD1; abundance: -; v_gene: TRBV10-2; CDR3nt: TGCGCCAGCGGGGACGTACAGGGGACTGGAAACACCATATATTTT; CDR3aa: CASGDVQGTGNTIYF
j_gene: TRBJ1-3; d_gene: -; abundance: -; v_gene: TRBV2; CDR3nt: TGTGCCAGCAGTGGACCTTCGACAGTATATTTT; CDR3aa: CASSGPSTVYF
j_gene: TRBJ1-1; d_gene: -; abundance: -; v_gene: TRBV19; CDR3nt: TGTGCCAGCTTAGACCGAGGAGACACTGAAGCTTTCTTT; CDR3aa: CASLDRGDTEAFF
j_gene: TRBJ2-2; d_gene: -; abundance: -; v_gene: TRBV4-3; CDR3nt: TGCGCCAGCAGCCAAGGGCTAGCATTGACCGGGGAGCTGTTTTTT; CDR3aa: CASSQGLALTGELFF
j_gene: TRBJ2-7; d_gene: TRBD1; abundance: few; v_gene: TRBV4-2; CDR3nt: TGTGCCAGCAGCCAAGATTTGGGACAGGGCACCTACGAGCAGTACTTC; CDR3aa: CASSQDLGQGTYEQYF
j_gene: TRBJ2-7; d_gene: TRBD2; abundance: -; v_gene: TRBV18; CDR3nt: TGTGCCAGCTCACCACCGTGGGCTAGCGGGAGGGTAGAGCAGTACTTC; CDR3aa: CASSPPWASGRVEQYF
j_gene: TRBJ2-1; d_gene: -; abundance: -; v_gene: TRBV6-2/TRBV6-3; CDR3nt: TGTGCCAGCAGTAGACAGGCACTCTCCTACAATGAGCAGTTCTTC; CDR3aa: CASSRQALSYNEQFF
j_gene: TRBJ2-4; d_gene: TRBD1; abundance: -; v_gene: TRBV3-1/TRBV3-2; CDR3nt: TGTGCCAGCAGCCGAGGACAGGGGCTGGGCATTCAGTACTTC; CDR3aa: CASSRGQGLGIQYF
j_gene: TRBJ2-1; d_gene: -; abundance: -; v_gene: TRBV11-2; CDR3nt: TGTGCCAGCAGCTTACAGGGTACGTCCTACAATGAGCAGTTCTTC; CDR3aa: CASSLQGTSYNEQFF
j_gene: TRBJ2-1; d_gene: -; abundance: -; v_gene: TRBV12-3/TRBV12-4; CDR3nt: TGTGCCAGCAGTGAACCACCGCGCAGGCTGTTCTTC; CDR3aa: CASSEPPRRLFF
j_gene: TRBJ1-6; d_gene: -; abundance: -; v_gene: TRBV28; CDR3nt: TGTGCCAGCAGTTTGTACAGCAATTCACCCCTCCACTTT; CDR3aa: CASSLYSNSPLHF
j_gene: TRBJ2-2; d_gene: -; abundance: -; v_gene: TRBV7-8; CDR3nt: TGTGCCAGCAGCTTAGTTACCAGGGCGAACACCGGGGAGCTGTTTTTT; CDR3aa: CASSLVTRANTGELFF
j_gene: TRBJ2-4; d_gene: TRBD1; abundance: once; v_gene: TRBV29-1; CDR3nt: TGCAGCGTTGTGTGGGACAGGGGGGCCAAAAACATTCAGTACTTC; CDR3aa: CSVVWDRGAKNIQYF
j_gene: TRBJ2-1; d_gene: TRBD2; abundance: -; v_gene: TRBV14; CDR3nt: TGTGCCAGCAGCCAAGGGAGCGGGAGCTCCAATGAGCAGTTCTTC; CDR3aa: CASSQGSGSSNEQFF
j_gene: TRBJ1-1; d_gene: TRBD1; abundance: -; v_gene: TRBV13; CDR3nt: TGTGCCAGCAGCCCCGAGGGGGGACAGCTGAACACTGAAGCTTTCTTT; CDR3aa: CASSPEGGQLNTEAFF
j_gene: TRBJ2-3; d_gene: TRBD1; abundance: -; v_gene: TRBV5-4; CDR3nt: TGTGCCAGCAGCTCCCCAGGGACAGGACCCACAGATACGCAGTATTTT; CDR3aa: CASSSPGTGPTDTQYF
j_gene: TRBJ2-2; d_gene: TRBD1; abundance: -; v_gene: TRBV6-5; CDR3nt: TGTGCCAGCAGTCGACAGGGGGACGGGGAGCTGTTTTTT; CDR3aa: CASSRQGDGELFF
j_gene: TRBJ2-1; d_gene: -; abundance: -; v_gene: TRBV18; CDR3nt: TGTGCCAGCTCACCAATCCGGGAATTGGCCTACAATGAGCAGTTCTTC; CDR3aa: CASSPIRELAYNEQFF
j_gene: TRBJ2-1; d_gene: TRBD1; abundance: -; v_gene: TRBV7-7; CDR3nt: TGTGCCAGCAGCCCAGGACAGGGAAGGCATGAGCAGTTCTTC; CDR3aa: CASSPGQGRHEQFF
j_gene: TRBJ1-2; d_gene: -; abundance: -; v_gene: TRBV5-4; CDR3nt: TGTGCCAGCAGCGGTGGCGGTAACTATGGCTACACCTTC; CDR3aa: CASSGGGNYGYTF
j_gene: TRBJ1-4; d_gene: -; abundance: -; v_gene: TRBV18; CDR3nt: TGTGCCAGCTCACCCCCTCAGAACATCGGTAGCCGAAAAAAACTGTTTTTT; CDR3aa: CASSPPQNIGSRKKLFF